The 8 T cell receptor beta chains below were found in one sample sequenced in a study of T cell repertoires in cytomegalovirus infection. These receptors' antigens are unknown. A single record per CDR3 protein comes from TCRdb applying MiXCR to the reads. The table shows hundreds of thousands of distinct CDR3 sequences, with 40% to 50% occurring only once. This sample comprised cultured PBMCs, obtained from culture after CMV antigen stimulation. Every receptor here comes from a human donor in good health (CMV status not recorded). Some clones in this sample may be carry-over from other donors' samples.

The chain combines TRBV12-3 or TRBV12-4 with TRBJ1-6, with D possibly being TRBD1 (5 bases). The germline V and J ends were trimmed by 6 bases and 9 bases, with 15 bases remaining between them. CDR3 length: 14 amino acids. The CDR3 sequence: CASRTQGSSSPLHF. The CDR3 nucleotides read TGTGCCAGCAGGACCCAGGGATCATCTTCACCCCTCCACTTT.

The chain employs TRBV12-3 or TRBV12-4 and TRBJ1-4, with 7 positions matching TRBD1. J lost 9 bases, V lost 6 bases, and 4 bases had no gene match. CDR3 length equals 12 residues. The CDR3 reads CASSLGQQKLFF. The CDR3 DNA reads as TGTGCCAGCAGCTTGGGACAGCAAAAACTGTTTTTT.

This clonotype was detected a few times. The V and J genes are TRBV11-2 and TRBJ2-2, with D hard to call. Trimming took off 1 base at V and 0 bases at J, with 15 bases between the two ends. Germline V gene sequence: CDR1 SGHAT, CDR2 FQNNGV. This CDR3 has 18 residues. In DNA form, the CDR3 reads TGTGCCAGCAGCTTAGTCTCTTACGGCGGAGCGAACACCGGGGAGCTGTTTTTT. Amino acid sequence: CASSLVSYGGANTGELFF.

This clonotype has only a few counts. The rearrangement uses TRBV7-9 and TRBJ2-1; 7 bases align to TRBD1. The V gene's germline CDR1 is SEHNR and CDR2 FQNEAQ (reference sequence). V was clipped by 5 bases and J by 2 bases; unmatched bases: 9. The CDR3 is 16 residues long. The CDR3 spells CASSAQNRGPYNEQFF. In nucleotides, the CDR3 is TGTGCCAGCAGCGCGCAAAACAGGGGACCCTACAATGAGCAGTTCTTC.

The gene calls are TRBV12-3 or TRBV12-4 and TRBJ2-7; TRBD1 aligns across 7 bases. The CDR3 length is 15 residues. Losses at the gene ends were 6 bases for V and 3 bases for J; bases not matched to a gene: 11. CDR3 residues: CASRPGRGRSYEQYF. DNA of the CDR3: TGTGCCAGCAGGCCGGGAAGGGGGCGAAGCTACGAGCAGTACTTC.

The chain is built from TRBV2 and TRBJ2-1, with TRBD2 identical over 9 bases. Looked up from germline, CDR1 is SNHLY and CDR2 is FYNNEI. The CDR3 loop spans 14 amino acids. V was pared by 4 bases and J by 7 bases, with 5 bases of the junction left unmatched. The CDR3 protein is CASSAIAGENEQFF. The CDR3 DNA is TGTGCCAGCAGTGCGATAGCGGGAGAAAATGAGCAGTTCTTC.

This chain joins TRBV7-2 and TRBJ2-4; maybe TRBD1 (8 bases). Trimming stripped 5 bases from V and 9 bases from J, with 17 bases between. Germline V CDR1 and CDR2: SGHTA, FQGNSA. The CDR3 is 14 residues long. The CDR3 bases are TGTGCCAGCAGCCCACAGGGGGGGGGCGGCATTCAGTACTTC. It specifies CASSPQGGGGIQYF. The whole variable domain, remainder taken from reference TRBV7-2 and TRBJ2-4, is GAGVSQSPSNKVTEKGKDVELRCDPISGHTALYWYRQSLGQGLEFLIYFQGNSAPDKSGLPSDRFSAERTGGSVSTLTIQRTQQEDSAVYLCASSPQGGGGIQYFGAGTRLSVL.

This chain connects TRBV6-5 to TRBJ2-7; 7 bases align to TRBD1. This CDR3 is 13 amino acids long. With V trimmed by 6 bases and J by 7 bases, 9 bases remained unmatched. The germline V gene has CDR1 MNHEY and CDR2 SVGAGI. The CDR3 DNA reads TGTGCCAGCAGCCTTAACAGGGGTGGAGAGCAGTACTTC. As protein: CASSLNRGGEQYF.